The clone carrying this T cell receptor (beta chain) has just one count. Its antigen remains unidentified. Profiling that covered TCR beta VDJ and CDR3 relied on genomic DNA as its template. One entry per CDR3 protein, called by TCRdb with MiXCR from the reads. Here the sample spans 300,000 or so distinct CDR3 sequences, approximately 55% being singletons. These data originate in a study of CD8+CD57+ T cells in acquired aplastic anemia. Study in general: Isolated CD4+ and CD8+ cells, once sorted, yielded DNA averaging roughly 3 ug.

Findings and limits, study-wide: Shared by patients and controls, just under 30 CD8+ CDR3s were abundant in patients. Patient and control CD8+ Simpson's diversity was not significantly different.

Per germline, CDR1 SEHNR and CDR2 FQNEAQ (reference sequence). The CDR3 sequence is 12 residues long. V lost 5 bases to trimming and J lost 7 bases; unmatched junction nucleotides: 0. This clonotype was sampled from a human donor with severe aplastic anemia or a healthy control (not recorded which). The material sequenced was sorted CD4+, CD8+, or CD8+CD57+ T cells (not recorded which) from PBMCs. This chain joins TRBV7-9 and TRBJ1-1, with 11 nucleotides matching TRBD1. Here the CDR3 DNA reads TGTGCCAGCAGCGGGACAGGGGGTGAAGCTTTCTTT. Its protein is CASSGTGGEAFF.